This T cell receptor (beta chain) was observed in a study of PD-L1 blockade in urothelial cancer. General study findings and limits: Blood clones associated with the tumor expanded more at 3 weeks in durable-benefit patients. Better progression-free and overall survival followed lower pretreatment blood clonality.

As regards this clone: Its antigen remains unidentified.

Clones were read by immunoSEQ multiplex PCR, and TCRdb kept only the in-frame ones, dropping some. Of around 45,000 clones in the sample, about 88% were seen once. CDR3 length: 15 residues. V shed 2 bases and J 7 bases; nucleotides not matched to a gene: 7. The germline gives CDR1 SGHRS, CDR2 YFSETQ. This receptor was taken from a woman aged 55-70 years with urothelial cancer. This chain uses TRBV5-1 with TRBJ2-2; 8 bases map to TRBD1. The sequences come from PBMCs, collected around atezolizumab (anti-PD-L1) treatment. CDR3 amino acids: CASSFGQGAIGELFF. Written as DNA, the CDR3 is TGCGCCAGCAGCTTCGGCCAGGGGGCGATCGGGGAGCTGTTTTTT.